A single sample is the source of the 18 T cell receptor beta chains below, sequenced in a study of regulatory T cells in long-lasting Graves disease. Assembly of TCR beta libraries relied on iRepertoire HTBI primers together with Arm-PCR of CDR3 regions. Each CDR3 protein gets one entry after TCRdb re-called the multiplex PCR reads with MiXCR. The table has under 700,000 distinct CDR3 sequences, about 16% seen once; the top ten hold 20% to 30%. Documented time point: newly diagnosed GD, antithyroid drugs for less than 3 months. After RNA was extracted from PBMCs, the TCR library was made from it. These data also featured in a second study, about T cells in Graves' hyperthyroidism and ophthalmopathy.

Sequencing used peripheral blood mononuclear cells (PBMCs), obtained at new diagnosis, from a patient treated with antithyroid drugs. The source is a middle-aged woman with Graves disease.

The chain is built from TRBV12-3 or TRBV12-4 and TRBJ1-2; unclear D gene. V lost 8 bases, J lost 4 bases, and 8 bases lay in between. The CDR3 runs to 11 residues. The CDR3 loop is CASLGPYGYTF. The CDR3 DNA follows: TGTGCCAGCTTAGGTCCCTATGGCTACACCTTC.

There are many counts of this clonotype. The rearrangement uses TRBV3-1 and TRBJ1-3; 7 positions agree with TRBD1. The V segment lost 5 bases and the J segment 3 bases; nucleotides outside the gene matches: 4. Germline V lookup: CDR1 LGHDT, CDR2 YNNKEL (reference sequence). The CDR3 covers 14 residues. CDR3: CASSGTERGNTIYF. As DNA, the CDR3 is TGTGCCAGCAGCGGGACAGAACGTGGAAACACCATATATTTT.

This clonotype was seen ten or more times. The chain recombines TRBV7-2 with TRBJ2-1; D not resolved. The V end was cut by 8 bases, the J end by 8 bases, with 16 bases between. The CDR3 sequence is 13 residues long. Germline V gene data show CDR1 as SGHTA and CDR2 as FQGNSA. The CDR3 nucleotides read TGTGCCAGCCATGGATTGGCGGTCGATGAGCAGTTCTTC. Translating it yields CASHGLAVDEQFF. Complete variable domain (other parts from reference TRBV7-2 and TRBJ2-1): GAGVSQSPSNKVTEKGKDVELRCDPISGHTALYWYRQSLGQGLEFLIYFQGNSAPDKSGLPSDRFSAERTGGSVSTLTIQRTQQEDSAVYLCASHGLAVDEQFFGPGTRLTVL.

J is TRBJ2-3 and V is TRBV9; 12 positions agree with TRBD2. There are 17 residues in the CDR3. After removal of 0 bases from V and 2 bases from J, the junction contained 4 bases not matched to a gene. Germline V gives CDR1 SGDLS, CDR2 YYNGEE. The CDR3 DNA reads TGTGCCAGCAGCGTAGGACTAGCGGGGGTTCCCACAGATACGCAGTATTTT. It is translated as CASSVGLAGVPTDTQYF.

With respect to this clonotype: Just one base apart from a much larger clone, this may be a read error. The chain is built from TRBV20-1 and TRBJ2-1, with D possibly being TRBD2 (6 bases). The CDR3 is made up of 12 amino acids. CDR1 and CDR2 from the germline V gene are DFQATT and SNEGSKA (reference sequence). DNA of the CDR3: TGCAGTGCTCTCCGACTAGGCAATGGGCAGTTCTTC. The encoded protein is CSALRLGNGQFF.

In this sample, this clonotype turned up many times. The V call is TRBV6-2 or TRBV6-3, the J call TRBJ1-1; TRBD1 is a possible D gene (5 bases). Germline CDR1 is MNHEY and CDR2 is SVGEGT. The CDR3 is 15 amino acids. V lost 5 bases, J lost 0 bases, and 13 bases lay in between. This CDR3 is CASSNPGQMNTEAFF. In nucleotides, the CDR3 is TGTGCCAGCAGTAACCCGGGGCAGATGAACACTGAAGCTTTCTTT.

This clonotype was found many times. The chain joins TRBV18 to TRBJ1-5; weak D call: TRBD1 (5 bases). The CDR3 consists of 13 residues. The germline gives CDR1 KGHSH, CDR2 LQKENI. Trimming took 4 bases from V and 3 from J, leaving 7 bases between them. The CDR3 is CASSRQFNQPQHF. Here the CDR3 DNA reads TGTGCCAGCTCACGACAGTTCAATCAGCCCCAGCATTTT.

This clonotype occurred a few times. The chain uses TRBV5-1 and TRBJ2-5, with 7 bases lining up with TRBD1. Trimming at V came to 4 bases and at J to 1 base, leaving 7 bases not matched to a gene. This CDR3 comprises 15 residues. The germline CDR1 and CDR2 sequences are SGHRS and YFSETQ. CDR3 sequence: CASSRTGQPQETQYF. The CDR3 coding sequence is TGCGCCAGCAGCCGGACGGGACAGCCCCAAGAGACCCAGTACTTC.

This clonotype was detected ten times or more. The V call is TRBV20-1, the J call TRBJ1-1; TRBD1 matches at 7 bases. This CDR3 contains 17 residues. CDR1 and CDR2 from the germline V gene are DFQATT and SNEGSKA (reference sequence). V was clipped by 0 bases and J by 1 base; unmatched bases: 11. The CDR3 sequence is CSARDQGDSYKNTEAFF. Here the CDR3 DNA reads TGCAGTGCTAGAGATCAGGGGGACAGCTATAAGAACACTGAAGCTTTCTTT.

V usage is TRBV19 and J usage is TRBJ2-2; perhaps TRBD1 as D (6 bases). Germline V gene sequence: CDR1 LNHDA, CDR2 SQIVND (reference sequence). Trimming shortened V by 3 bases and J by 0 bases, and 8 bases separated the two germline ends. This CDR3 has 15 residues. CDR3 sequence (DNA): TGTGCCAGTAGTATCCAGGGGCCGAACACCGGGGAGCTGTTTTTT. It codes for CASSIQGPNTGELFF.

This clonotype was observed at least ten times. J is TRBJ2-7 and V is TRBV20-1; D is perhaps TRBD1 (6 bases). The V and J ends lost 3 bases and 0 bases respectively, with 12 bases between them. This CDR3 is 14 amino acids long. Germline assignment: CDR1 DFQATT and CDR2 SNEGSKA (reference sequence). CDR3 residues: CSARPRDTSYEQYF. CDR3 sequence (DNA): TGCAGTGCTAGGCCCCGGGACACCTCCTACGAGCAGTACTTC.

This clonotype was detected many times. This rearrangement joins TRBV6-2 or TRBV6-3 to TRBJ1-2; 7 bases map to TRBD1. V lost 0 bases, J lost 6 bases, and 13 bases stayed unmatched. The CDR3 is 17 amino acids. Germline V lookup: CDR1 MNHEY, CDR2 SVGEGT. DNA for the CDR3: TGTGCCAGCAGTTACTCGGTTTCGGTAGGGGGCGAGAATGGCTACACCTTC. Its translation is CASSYSVSVGGENGYTF.

This chain connects TRBV14 to TRBJ1-2; no clear D. Germline loops: CDR1 SGHDN, CDR2 FVKESK. This CDR3 has 14 amino acids. Trimming removed 8 bases from V and 4 bases from J, with 17 bases in between. As DNA, the CDR3 is TGTGCCAGCTCGGTGTCTAGCCTCCTCTATGGCTACACCTTC. Amino acid sequence: CASSVSSLLYGYTF.

Only a few counts were recorded for this clonotype. The J gene is TRBJ2-6, the V gene TRBV6-2 or TRBV6-3; a possible D gene is TRBD1 (6 bases). In germline, CDR1 is MNHEY, CDR2 SVGEGT. The CDR3 runs to 17 residues. Trimming removed 4 bases at V and 5 bases at J, with 18 bases between. For the CDR3, the DNA is TGTGCCAGCAGTTCCGAGACAGGTCTGTGGAGGGCCAACGTCCTGACTTTC. Its translation: CASSSETGLWRANVLTF.

This clonotype was counted at least ten times. The V call is TRBV30, the J call TRBJ1-1; 10 nucleotides agree with TRBD1. The CDR3 consists of 12 residues. From germline, CDR1 is GTSNPN and CDR2 SVGIG (reference sequence). Germline trimming cut 5 bases from V and 10 bases from J; bases unmatched to any gene: 7. In DNA form, the CDR3 reads TGTGCCTGGGCAGGGACAGGGGTAAGAGCTTTCTTT. Amino acid sequence: CAWAGTGVRAFF.

V and J are TRBV7-6 and TRBJ1-5, with D unresolved. Per germline, CDR1 SGHVS and CDR2 FNYEAQ. V lost 1 base and J lost 5, with 15 bases in between. The CDR3 contains 16 residues. The CDR3 nucleotides are TGTGCCAGCAGCTTAGGAATGGTCGGCATCCATCAGCCCCAGCATTTT. The encoded protein is CASSLGMVGIHQPQHF.

This clonotype was seen ten or more times. CDR3 sequence reads: CASRPAYSSATDTQYF. Here the CDR3 DNA reads TGCGCCAGCAGGCCCGCCTATTCGTCCGCCACAGATACGCAGTATTTT. The chain recombines TRBV5-1 with TRBJ2-3; D is ambiguous. The CDR3 totals 16 residues. Looked up from germline, CDR1 is SGHRS and CDR2 is YFSETQ. V was trimmed by 5 bases and J by 2 bases, leaving 18 bases between them.

This clonotype was recorded many times. The chain links TRBV2 to TRBJ2-7; D perhaps matches TRBD1 (6 bases). V lost 5 bases, J lost 5 bases, and 13 bases lay in between. CDR1 is SNHLY and CDR2 is FYNNEI in the germline V gene. The CDR3 is made up of 13 amino acids. The CDR3 DNA is TGTGCCAGCAGTAAGACAGGAGTAAACGAGCAGTACTTC. This sequence encodes CASSKTGVNEQYF.